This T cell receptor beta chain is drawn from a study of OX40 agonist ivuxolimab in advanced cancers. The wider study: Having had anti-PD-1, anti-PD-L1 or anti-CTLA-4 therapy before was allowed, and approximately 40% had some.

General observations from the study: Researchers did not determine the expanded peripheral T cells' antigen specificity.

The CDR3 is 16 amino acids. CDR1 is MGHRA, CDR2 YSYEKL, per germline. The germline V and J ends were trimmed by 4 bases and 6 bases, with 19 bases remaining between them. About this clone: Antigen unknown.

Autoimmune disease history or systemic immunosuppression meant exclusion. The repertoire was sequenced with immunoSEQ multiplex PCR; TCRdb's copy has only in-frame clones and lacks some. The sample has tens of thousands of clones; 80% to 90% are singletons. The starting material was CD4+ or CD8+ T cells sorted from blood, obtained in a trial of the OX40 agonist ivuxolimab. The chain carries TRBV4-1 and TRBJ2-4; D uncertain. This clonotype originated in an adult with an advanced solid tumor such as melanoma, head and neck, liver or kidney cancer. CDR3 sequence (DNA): TGCGCCAGCAGCCCGAAGGAGTTCGATGATTTAAACATTCAGTACTTC. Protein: CASSPKEFDDLNIQYF.